These T cell receptor beta chains were read from a single sample in a study of radiotherapy plus CTLA-4 blockade in lung cancer. Profiling relied on immunoSEQ multiplex PCR, and the TCRdb table lists in-frame clones only, not all of them. The table has roughly 54,000 clones, approximately 80% seen once. Specimen: peripheral blood, collected from a patient treated with radiotherapy plus ipilimumab. Source of these receptors: a human donor with non-small cell lung cancer who had a partial response to radiotherapy plus ipilimumab. Both conserved end residues are part of each CDR3. A D gene is named only where the DNA matches it firmly. Only part of the rows carry a size: once, few, many, or a class if the clone is expanded.

size: once
D: TRBD2
V: TRBV9
J: TRBJ2-2
CDR3: CASSGGLAGGPGTGELFF
DNA: TGTGCCAGCAGCGGCGGACTAGCGGGGGGGCCGGGCACCGGGGAGCTGTTTTTT

size: NA
D: TRBD1
V: TRBV2
J: TRBJ2-7
CDR3: CASTIRTGSSYEQYF
DNA: TGTGCCAGCACAATCCGGACAGGGAGCTCCTACGAGCAGTACTTC

size: NA
D: NA
V: TRBV21-1
J: TRBJ1-5
CDR3: CASSKGGQLNQPQHF
DNA: TGTGCCAGCAGCAAAGGGGGACAGTTAAATCAGCCCCAGCATTTT

size: NA
D: NA
V: TRBV5-1
J: TRBJ1-1
CDR3: CASSSEGRNTEAFF
DNA: TGCGCCAGCAGCTCCGAAGGGAGAAACACTGAAGCTTTCTTT

size: NA
D: TRBD1
V: TRBV9
J: TRBJ2-1
CDR3: CASSADRGSYNEQFF
DNA: TGTGCCAGCAGCGCTGACAGGGGCTCCTACAATGAGCAGTTCTTC

size: NA
D: NA
V: TRBV19
J: TRBJ1-5
CDR3: CASSTTATNQPQHF
DNA: TGTGCCAGTAGTACCACCGCTACGAATCAGCCCCAGCATTTT

size: NA
D: TRBD2
V: TRBV6-5
J: TRBJ2-3
CDR3: CASSYRTGGSDTQYF
DNA: TGTGCCAGCAGTTACCGAACGGGGGGTTCAGATACGCAGTATTTT

size: once
D: NA
V: TRBV5-1
J: TRBJ2-3
CDR3: CASRQTVILSTDTQYF
DNA: TGCGCCAGCAGACAAACAGTTATCCTTAGCACAGATACGCAGTATTTT

size: NA
D: TRBD1
V: TRBV9
J: TRBJ1-5
CDR3: CAGSSRRTGGCSQPQHF
DNA: TGTGCCGGCAGCTCGCGGCGGACAGGGGGCTGTTCTCAGCCCCAGCATTTT

size: NA
D: NA
V: TRBV5-1
J: TRBJ1-2
CDR3: CASSLAGGNLDYGYTF
DNA: TGCGCCAGCAGCTTGGCCGGAGGGAATTTAGACTATGGCTACACCTTC

size: NA
D: TRBD1
V: TRBV28
J: TRBJ1-1
CDR3: CASSVQGWTEAFF
DNA: TGTGCCAGCAGTGTACAGGGGTGGACTGAAGCTTTCTTT